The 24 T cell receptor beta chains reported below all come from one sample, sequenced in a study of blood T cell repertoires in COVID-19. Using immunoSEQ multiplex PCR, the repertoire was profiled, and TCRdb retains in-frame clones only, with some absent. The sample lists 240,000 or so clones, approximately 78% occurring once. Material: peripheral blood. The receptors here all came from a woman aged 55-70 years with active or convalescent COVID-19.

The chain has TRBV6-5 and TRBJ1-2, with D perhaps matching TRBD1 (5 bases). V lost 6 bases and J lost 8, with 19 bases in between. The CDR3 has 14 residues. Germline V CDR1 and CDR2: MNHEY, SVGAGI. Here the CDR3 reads CASRPGTPGGGYTF. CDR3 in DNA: TGTGCCAGCAGACCCGGGACCCCGGGGGGGGGCTACACCTTC.

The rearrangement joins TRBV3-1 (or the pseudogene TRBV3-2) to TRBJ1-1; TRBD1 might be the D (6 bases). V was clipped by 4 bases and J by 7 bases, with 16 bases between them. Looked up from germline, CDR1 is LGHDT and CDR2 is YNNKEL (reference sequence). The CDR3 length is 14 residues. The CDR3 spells CASSPNRVINEAFF. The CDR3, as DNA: TGTGCCAGCAGCCCCAACAGGGTAATAAATGAAGCTTTCTTT.

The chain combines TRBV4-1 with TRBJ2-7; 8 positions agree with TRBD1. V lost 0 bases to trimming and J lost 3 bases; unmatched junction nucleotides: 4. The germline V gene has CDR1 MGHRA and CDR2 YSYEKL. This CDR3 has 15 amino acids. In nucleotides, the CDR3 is TGCGCCAGCAGCCAAGACAGGGGGCCCCTCTACGAGCAGTACTTC. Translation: CASSQDRGPLYEQYF.

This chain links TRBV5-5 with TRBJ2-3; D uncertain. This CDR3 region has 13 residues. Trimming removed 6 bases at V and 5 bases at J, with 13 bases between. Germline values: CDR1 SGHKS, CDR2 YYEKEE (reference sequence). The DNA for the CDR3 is TGTGCCAGCACCCCCTCTCCACAAGATACGCAGTATTTT. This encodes CASTPSPQDTQYF.

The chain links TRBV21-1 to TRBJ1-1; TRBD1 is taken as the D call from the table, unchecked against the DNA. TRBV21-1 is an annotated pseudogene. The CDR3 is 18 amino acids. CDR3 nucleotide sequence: TGTGCCAGCAGCACAAAGGTAAGCCTGGGACAGGGTAACACTGAAGCTTTCTTT. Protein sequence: CASSTKVSLGQGNTEAFF.

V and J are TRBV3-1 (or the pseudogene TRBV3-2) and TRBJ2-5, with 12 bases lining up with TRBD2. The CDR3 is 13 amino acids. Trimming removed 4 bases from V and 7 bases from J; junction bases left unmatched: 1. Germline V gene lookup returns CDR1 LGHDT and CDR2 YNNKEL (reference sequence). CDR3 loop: CASSPSGGGTQYF. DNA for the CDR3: TGTGCCAGCAGCCCTAGCGGGGGGGGGACCCAGTACTTC.

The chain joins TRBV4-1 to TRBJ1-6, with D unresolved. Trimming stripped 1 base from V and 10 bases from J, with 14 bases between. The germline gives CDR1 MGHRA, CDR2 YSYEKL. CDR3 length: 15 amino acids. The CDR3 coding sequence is TGCGCCAGCAGCCAAGGAGGACGACGGGAATCACCCCTCCACTTT. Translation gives CASSQGGRRESPLHF.

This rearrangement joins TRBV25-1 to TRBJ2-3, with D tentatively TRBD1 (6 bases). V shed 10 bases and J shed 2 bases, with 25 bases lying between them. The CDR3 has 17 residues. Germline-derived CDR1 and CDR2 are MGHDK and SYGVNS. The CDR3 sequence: CATRPGTRVSNTDTQYF. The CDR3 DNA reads TGTGCCACCCGTCCCGGGACAAGGGTAAGTAACACAGATACGCAGTATTTT.

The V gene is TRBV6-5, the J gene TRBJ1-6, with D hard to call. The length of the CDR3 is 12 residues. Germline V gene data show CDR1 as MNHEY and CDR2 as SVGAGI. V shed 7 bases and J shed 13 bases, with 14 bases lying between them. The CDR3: CASTLRWRPLHF. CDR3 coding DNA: TGTGCCAGCACCCTCCGTTGGAGGCCCCTCCACTTT.

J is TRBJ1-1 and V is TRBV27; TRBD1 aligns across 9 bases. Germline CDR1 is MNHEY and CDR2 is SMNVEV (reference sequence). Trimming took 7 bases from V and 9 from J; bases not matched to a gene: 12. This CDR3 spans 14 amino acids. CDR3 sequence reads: CASTPQGAQEKAFF. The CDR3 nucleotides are TGTGCCAGCACTCCACAGGGGGCCCAGGAAAAAGCTTTCTTT.

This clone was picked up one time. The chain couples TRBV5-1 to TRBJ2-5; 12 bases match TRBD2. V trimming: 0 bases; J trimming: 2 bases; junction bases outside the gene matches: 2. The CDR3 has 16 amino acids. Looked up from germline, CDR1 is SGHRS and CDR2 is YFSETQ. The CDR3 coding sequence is TGCGCCAGCAGCTTGGCCCTAGCGGGGGGGCAAGAGACCCAGTACTTC. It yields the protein CASSLALAGGQETQYF.

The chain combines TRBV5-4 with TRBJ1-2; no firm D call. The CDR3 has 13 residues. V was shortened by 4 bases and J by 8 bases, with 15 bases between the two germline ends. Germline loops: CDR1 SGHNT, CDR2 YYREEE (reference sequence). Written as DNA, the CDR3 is TGTGCCAGCAGCGCCCCGGGAGGGTGGGGCTACACCTTC. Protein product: CASSAPGGWGYTF.

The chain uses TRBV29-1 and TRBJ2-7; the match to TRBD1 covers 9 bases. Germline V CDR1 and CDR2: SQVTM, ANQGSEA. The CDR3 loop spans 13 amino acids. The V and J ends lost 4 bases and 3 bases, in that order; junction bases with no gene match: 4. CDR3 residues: CSVARDRDYEQYF. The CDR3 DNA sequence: TGCAGCGTTGCACGGGACAGGGACTACGAGCAGTACTTC.

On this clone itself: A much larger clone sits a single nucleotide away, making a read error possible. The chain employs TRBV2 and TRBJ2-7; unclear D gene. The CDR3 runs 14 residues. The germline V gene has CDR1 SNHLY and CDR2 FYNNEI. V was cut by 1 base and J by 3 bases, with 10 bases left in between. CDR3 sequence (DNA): TGTGCCAGCAGTGAAGGAGTGGTGATCTACGAGCAGTACTTC. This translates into CASSEGVVIYEQYF.

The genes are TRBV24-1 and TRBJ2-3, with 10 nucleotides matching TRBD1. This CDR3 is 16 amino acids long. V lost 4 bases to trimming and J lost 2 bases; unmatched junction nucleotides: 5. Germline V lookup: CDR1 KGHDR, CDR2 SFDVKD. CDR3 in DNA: TGTGCCACCAGTGAAAGGGGACAGGGGCTCACAGATACGCAGTATTTT. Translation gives CATSERGQGLTDTQYF.

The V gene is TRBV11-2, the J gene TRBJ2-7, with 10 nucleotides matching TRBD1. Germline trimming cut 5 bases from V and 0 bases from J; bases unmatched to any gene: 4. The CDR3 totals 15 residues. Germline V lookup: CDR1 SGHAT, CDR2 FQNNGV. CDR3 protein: CASSRRTGGSYEQYF. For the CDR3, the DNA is TGTGCCAGCAGCCGACGGACAGGGGGCTCCTACGAGCAGTACTTC.

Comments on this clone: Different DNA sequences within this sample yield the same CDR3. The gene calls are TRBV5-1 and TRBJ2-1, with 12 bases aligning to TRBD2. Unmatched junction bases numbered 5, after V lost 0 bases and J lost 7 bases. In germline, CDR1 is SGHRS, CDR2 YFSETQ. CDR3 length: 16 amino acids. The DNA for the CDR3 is TGCGCCAGCAGCTTGGTGCCTAGCGGGGGGGCGAATGAGCAGTTCTTC. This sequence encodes CASSLVPSGGANEQFF.

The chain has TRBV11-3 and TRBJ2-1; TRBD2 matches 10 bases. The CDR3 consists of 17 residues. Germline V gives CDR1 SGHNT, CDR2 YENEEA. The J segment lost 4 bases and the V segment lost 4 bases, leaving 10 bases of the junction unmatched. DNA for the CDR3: TGTGCCAGCAGCTCCCTAGGGGCTAGCGGGGGATACAATGAGCAGTTCTTC. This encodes CASSSLGASGGYNEQFF. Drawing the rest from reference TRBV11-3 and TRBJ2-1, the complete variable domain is EAGVVQSPRYKIIEKKQPVAFWCNPISGHNTLYWYLQNLGQGPELLIRYENEEAVDDSQLPKDRFSAERLKGVDSTLKIQPAELGDSAVYLCASSSLGASGGYNEQFFGPGTRLTVL.

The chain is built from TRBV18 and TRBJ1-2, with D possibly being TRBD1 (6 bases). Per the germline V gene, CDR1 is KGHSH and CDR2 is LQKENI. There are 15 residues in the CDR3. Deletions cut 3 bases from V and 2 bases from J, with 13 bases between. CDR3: CASSPIDGQNYGYTF. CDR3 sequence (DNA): TGTGCCAGCTCACCGATAGACGGACAGAACTATGGCTACACCTTC.

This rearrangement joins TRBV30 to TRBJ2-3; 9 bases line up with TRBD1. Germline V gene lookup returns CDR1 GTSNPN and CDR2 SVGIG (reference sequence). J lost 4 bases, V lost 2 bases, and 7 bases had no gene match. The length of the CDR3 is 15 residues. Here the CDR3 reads CAWSLGQGQSDTQYF. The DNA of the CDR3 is TGTGCCTGGAGTCTCGGACAGGGGCAGTCAGATACGCAGTATTTT.

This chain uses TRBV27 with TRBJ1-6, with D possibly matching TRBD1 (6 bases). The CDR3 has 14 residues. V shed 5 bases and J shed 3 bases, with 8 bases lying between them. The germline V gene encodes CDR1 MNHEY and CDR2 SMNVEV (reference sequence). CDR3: CASSPDSYNSPLHF. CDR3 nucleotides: TGTGCCAGCAGTCCGGACAGCTATAATTCACCCCTCCACTTT.

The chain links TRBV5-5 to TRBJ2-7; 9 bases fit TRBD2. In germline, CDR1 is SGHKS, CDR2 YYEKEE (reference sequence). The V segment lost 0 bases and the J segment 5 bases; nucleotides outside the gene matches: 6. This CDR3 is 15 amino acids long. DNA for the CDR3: TGTGCCAGCAGCTTGGAGCCTAGCGGGGCCCACGAGCAGTACTTC. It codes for CASSLEPSGAHEQYF.

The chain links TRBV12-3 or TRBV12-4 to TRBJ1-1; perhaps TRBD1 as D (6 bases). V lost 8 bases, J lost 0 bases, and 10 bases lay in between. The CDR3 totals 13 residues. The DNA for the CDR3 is TGTGCCAGCGGAACAGGGCTGAACACTGAAGCTTTCTTT. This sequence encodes CASGTGLNTEAFF.

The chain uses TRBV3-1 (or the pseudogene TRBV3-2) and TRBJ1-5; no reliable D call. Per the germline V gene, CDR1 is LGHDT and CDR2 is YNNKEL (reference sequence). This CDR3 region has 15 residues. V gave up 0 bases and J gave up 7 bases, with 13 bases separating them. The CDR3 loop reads CASSQDPGGRQPQHF. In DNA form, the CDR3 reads TGTGCCAGCAGCCAAGATCCGGGAGGCCGACAGCCCCAGCATTTT.